Sequencing of this T cell receptor beta chain was carried out in a study of T cell repertoires in cytomegalovirus infection. In the study overall: Recently identified HLA-C-restricted and well-studied HLA-B-restricted CMV epitopes were used. Public signatures in TCR beta pointed to CMV infection and matching HLA type. The study, taken as a whole, reports: CMV carriers with the relevant HLA were identified by cumulative public TCR beta family frequency. HLA-C-restricted CMV clonotypes gave the most frequent clonotype in two of eight donors.

TCRdb analysed the reads with MiXCR anew, one entry per CDR3 protein. The data contain about 770,000 distinct CDR3 sequences, roughly 29% of them seen just once; the ten biggest clones take up around 13%. From germline, CDR1 is SEHNR and CDR2 FQNEAQ (reference sequence). The V and J ends lost 5 bases and 4 bases respectively, with 15 bases between them. The CDR3 runs to 15 residues. This clonotype has only a few counts. What it binds is unknown. The rearrangement uses TRBV7-9 and TRBJ2-1; weak D call: TRBD2 (6 bases). This material consisted of cultured CD8+ T cells from PBMCs, taken from culture after CMV antigen stimulation. This receptor was obtained from a human donor in good health (CMV status not recorded). Some clones in this sample may be carry-over from other donors' samples. CDR3 coding DNA: TGTGCCAGCAGCGGCGAGGGACTCTTGTACAATGAGCAGTTCTTC. It yields the protein CASSGEGLLYNEQFF.